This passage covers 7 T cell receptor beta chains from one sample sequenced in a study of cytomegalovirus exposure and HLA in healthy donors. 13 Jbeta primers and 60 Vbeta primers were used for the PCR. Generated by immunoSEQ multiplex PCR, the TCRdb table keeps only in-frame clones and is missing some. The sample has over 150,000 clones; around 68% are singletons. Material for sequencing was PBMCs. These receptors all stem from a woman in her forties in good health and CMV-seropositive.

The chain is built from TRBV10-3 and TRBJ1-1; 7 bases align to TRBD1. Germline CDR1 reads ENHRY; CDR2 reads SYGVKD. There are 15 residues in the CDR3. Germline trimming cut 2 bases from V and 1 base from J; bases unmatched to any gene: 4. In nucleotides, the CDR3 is TGTGCCATCAGTGAGACAGGGGACTCGAACACTGAAGCTTTCTTT. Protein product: CAISETGDSNTEAFF.

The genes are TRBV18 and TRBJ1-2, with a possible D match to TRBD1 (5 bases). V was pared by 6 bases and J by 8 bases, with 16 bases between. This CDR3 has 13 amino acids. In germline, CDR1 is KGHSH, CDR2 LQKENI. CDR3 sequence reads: CASSPTPGDGYTF. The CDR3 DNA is TGTGCCAGCTCGCCGACACCGGGGGACGGCTACACCTTC.

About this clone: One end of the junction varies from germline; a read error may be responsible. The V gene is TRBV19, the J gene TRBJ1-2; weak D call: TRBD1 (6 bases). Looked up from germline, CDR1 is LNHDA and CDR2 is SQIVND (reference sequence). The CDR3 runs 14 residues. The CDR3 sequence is CASRTGTATGGYPF. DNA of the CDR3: TGTGCCAGTAGAACCGGGACGGCGACGGGGGGCTACCCCTTC.

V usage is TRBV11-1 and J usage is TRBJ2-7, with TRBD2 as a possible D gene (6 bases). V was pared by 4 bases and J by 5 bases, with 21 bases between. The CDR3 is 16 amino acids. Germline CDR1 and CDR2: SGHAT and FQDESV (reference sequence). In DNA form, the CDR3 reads TGTGCCAGCAGCTCAGTAGTCGCGGGAATAGTCGACGAGCAGTACTTC. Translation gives CASSSVVAGIVDEQYF.

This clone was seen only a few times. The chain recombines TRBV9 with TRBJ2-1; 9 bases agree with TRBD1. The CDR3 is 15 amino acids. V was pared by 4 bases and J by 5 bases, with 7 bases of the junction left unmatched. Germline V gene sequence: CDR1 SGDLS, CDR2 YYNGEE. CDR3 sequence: CASSPRDRENNEQFF. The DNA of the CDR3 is TGTGCCAGCAGCCCGCGGGACAGGGAGAACAATGAGCAGTTCTTC.

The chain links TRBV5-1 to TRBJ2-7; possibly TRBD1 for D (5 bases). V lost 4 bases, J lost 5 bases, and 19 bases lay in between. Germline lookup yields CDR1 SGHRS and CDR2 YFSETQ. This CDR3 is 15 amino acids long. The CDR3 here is CASSPAPGIPDEQYF. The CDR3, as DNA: TGCGCCAGCAGCCCGGCGCCAGGGATTCCGGACGAGCAGTACTTC.

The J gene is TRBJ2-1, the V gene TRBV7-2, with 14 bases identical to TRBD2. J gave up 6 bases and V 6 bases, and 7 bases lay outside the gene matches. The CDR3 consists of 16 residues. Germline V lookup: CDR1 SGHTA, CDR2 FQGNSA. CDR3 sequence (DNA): TGTGCCAGCAGAGTGACTAGCGGGGGGGCGGGCAATGAGCAGTTCTTC. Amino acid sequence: CASRVTSGGAGNEQFF.